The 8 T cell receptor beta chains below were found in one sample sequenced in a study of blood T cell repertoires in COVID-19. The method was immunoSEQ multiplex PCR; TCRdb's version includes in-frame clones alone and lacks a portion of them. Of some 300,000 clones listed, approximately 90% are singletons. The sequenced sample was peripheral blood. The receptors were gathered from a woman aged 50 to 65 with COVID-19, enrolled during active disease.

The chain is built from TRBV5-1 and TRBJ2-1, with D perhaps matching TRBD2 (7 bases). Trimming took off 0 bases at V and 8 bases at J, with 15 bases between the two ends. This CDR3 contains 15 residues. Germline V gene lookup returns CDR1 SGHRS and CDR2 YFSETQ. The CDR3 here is CASSLVGGPRDEQFF. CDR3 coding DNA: TGCGCCAGCAGCTTGGTCGGGGGGCCGCGCGATGAGCAGTTCTTC.

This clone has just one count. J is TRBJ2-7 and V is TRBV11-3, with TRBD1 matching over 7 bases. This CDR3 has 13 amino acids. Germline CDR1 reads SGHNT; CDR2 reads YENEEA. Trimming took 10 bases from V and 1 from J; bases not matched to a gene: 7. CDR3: CATRDSISYEQYF. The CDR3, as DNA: TGTGCCACCCGGGACAGTATATCCTACGAGCAGTACTTC.

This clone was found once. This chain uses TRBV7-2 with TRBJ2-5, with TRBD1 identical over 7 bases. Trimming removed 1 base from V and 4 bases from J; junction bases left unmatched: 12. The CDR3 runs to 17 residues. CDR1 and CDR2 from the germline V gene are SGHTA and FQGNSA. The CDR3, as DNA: TGTGCCAGCAGCTTAGACCCCCCCCAGGGGGAAGGAGAGACCCAGTACTTC. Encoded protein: CASSLDPPQGEGETQYF.

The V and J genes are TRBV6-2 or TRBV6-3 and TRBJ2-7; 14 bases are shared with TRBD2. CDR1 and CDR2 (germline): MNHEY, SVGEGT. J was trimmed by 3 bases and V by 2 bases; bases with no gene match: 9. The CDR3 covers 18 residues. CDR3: CASSYPGTSGSPFYEQYF. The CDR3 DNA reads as TGTGCCAGCAGTTACCCCGGGACTAGCGGGAGTCCCTTCTACGAGCAGTACTTC.

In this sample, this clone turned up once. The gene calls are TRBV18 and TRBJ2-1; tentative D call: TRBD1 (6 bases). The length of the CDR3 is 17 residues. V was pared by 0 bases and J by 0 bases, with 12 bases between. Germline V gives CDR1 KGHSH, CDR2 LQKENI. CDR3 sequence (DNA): TGTGCCAGCTCACCACCGGGGGCCATCAGCTCCTACAATGAGCAGTTCTTC. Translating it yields CASSPPGAISSYNEQFF. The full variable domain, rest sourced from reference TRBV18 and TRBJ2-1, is NAGVMQNPRHLVRRRGQEARLRCSPMKGHSHVYWYRQLPEEGLKFMVYLQKENIIDESGMPKERFSAEFPKEGPSILRIQQVVRGDSAAYFCASSPPGAISSYNEQFFGPGTRLTVL.

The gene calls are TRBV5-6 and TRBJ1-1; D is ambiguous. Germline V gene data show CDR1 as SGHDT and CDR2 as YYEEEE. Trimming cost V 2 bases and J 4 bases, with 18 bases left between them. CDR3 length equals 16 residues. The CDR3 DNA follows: TGTGCCAGCAGCTTTGTGGGAGAGTCTCCCATCACTGAAGCTTTCTTT. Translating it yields CASSFVGESPITEAFF.

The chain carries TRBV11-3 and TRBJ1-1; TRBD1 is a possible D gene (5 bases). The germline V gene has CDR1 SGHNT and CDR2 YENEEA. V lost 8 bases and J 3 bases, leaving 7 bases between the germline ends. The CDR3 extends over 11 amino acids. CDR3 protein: CASRGYTEAFF. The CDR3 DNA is TGTGCCAGCCGGGGGTACACTGAAGCTTTCTTT.

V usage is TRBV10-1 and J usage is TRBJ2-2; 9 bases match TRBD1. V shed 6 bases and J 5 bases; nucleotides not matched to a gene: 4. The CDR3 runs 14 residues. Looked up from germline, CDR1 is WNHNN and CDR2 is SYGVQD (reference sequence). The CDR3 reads CASRGTGLTGELFF. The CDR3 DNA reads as TGCGCCAGCAGAGGGACAGGGTTGACCGGGGAGCTGTTTTTT.